This T cell receptor (beta chain) emerged from a study of T cells in Graves' hyperthyroidism and ophthalmopathy. Overall study results and limits: The blood repertoire included most of the expanded thyroid clonotypes above 0.001.

Amplification of TCR beta CDR3 regions used RNA as the template. An initial round of RT-PCR targeting the TCR CDR3 relied on the HTBI primer set. TCRdb independently ran MiXCR on the multiplex PCR reads; one entry per CDR3 protein. The table lists around 360,000 distinct CDR3 sequences, approximately 14% of them singletons, with roughly a fifth in the top ten. In its sample, this clonotype was seen many times. Its antigen is unidentified. This CDR3 is built from 15 residues. Germline V gives CDR1 SNHLY, CDR2 FYNNEI. Deletions cut 1 base from V and 0 bases from J, with 7 bases between. The chain is built from TRBV2 and TRBJ2-4; tentative D call: TRBD2 (6 bases). The sequenced sample consisted of blood. This TCR was sampled from a woman aged 55-69 years with Graves' ophthalmopathy. For the CDR3, the DNA is TGTGCCAGCAGTGAAGGGGAGGTAGCCAAAAACATTCAGTACTTC. Protein product: CASSEGEVAKNIQYF.